This T cell receptor (beta chain) comes out of a study of read filtering for tumor transcriptome and immune sequencing. Molecular barcoded adaptors covering alpha/delta and beta/gamma chains were used on approximately 400 ng RNA. TCRdb reprocessed the reads with MiXCR, giving one entry per CDR3 protein. The sample consists of about 54,000 distinct CDR3 sequences, 10% to 15% of them appearing once. This clonotype showed up many times. The TCR originated in a donor older than 35 with multiple myeloma. Material: a population of CD138-negative cells sorted from bone marrow.

The CDR3 region is CASSPGSGSTDTQYF. In nucleotides, the CDR3 is TGTGCCAGCAGCCCGGGATCGGGGAGCACAGATACGCAGTATTTT. The chain uses TRBV7-2 and TRBJ2-3; a possible D gene is TRBD2 (5 bases). V dropped 5 bases and J dropped 0 bases, with 12 bases sitting between them. This CDR3 has 15 amino acids. Germline assignment: CDR1 SGHTA and CDR2 FQGNSA.